A single sample gave rise to the 6 T cell receptor beta chains below, sequenced in a study of cytomegalovirus exposure and HLA in healthy donors. 60 Vbeta and 13 Jbeta primers were used in PCR. Clones were sequenced by immunoSEQ multiplex PCR, and TCRdb holds only the in-frame ones, with some missing. The table lists roughly 130,000 clones, over 70% of them singletons. Sequenced material: PBMCs. These receptors all come from a man aged 18-30 years in good health and CMV-seronegative.

The CDR3 DNA is TGTGCCAGCAGTTTAAGTGGCCCCCAGGGCAATCAGCCCCAGCATTTT. Translated, it gives CASSLSGPQGNQPQHF. The V and J genes are TRBV7-9 and TRBJ1-5; D not resolved. Trimming pared 6 bases from V and 2 bases from J, leaving 17 bases between. Germline CDR1 is SEHNR and CDR2 is FQNEAQ (reference sequence). The CDR3 is 16 residues long.

The chain recombines TRBV11-3 with TRBJ2-1; no definite D call. The CDR3 covers 13 residues. Trimming removed 1 base from V and 5 bases from J, with 6 bases in between. CDR1 and CDR2 (germline): SGHNT, YENEEA. Here the CDR3 DNA reads TGTGCCAGCAGCTTAGCTTTCCACAATGAGCAGTTCTTC. Translated: CASSLAFHNEQFF.

This clone was seen a handful of times. The chain uses TRBV27 and TRBJ2-7; TRBD1 matches 7 bases. This CDR3 has 13 amino acids. Germline CDR1 and CDR2: MNHEY and SMNVEV (reference sequence). V was pared by 3 bases and J by 3 bases, with 2 bases of the junction left unmatched. The CDR3 loop reads CASSLGTDYEQYF. The CDR3 DNA sequence: TGTGCCAGCAGTTTGGGGACAGACTACGAGCAGTACTTC.

The gene calls are TRBV27 and TRBJ2-5; perhaps TRBD2 as D (6 bases). Germline V gene sequence: CDR1 MNHEY, CDR2 SMNVEV (reference sequence). The CDR3 sequence is 15 residues long. V was clipped by 5 bases and J by 5 bases, with 18 bases between them. This CDR3 reads CASSPGVGGDETQYF. The CDR3 DNA reads TGTGCCAGCAGTCCCGGGGTGGGAGGCGATGAGACCCAGTACTTC.

The chain links TRBV12-5 to TRBJ2-5; 7 bases agree with TRBD1. The CDR3 consists of 15 residues. Germline V gives CDR1 LGHNT, CDR2 FRNRAP. The V segment lost 1 base and the J segment 3 bases; nucleotides outside the gene matches: 5. Written as DNA, the CDR3 is TGTGCTAGTGGTTTGGGATTAACAGGGGAAGAGACCCAGTACTTC. Amino acids: CASGLGLTGEETQYF.

The chain links TRBV12-5 to TRBJ2-1; TRBD2 matches at 9 bases. CDR3 size: 16 residues. Germline V CDR1 and CDR2: LGHNT, FRNRAP. With V trimmed by 7 bases and J by 9 bases, 16 bases remained unmatched. CDR3 nucleotides: TGTGCTAGTGCCGGAGCGGGGGGAACGAAATGGGGTGAGCAGTTCTTC. This codes for CASAGAGGTKWGEQFF.